This TCR beta chain derives from a study of cytomegalovirus exposure and HLA in healthy donors. Sequencing was performed with immunoSEQ multiplex PCR; in TCRdb, only in-frame clones are kept and a portion is missing. Here the sample spans 140,000 or so clones, roughly 90% being singletons. CDR3 size: 13 residues. Germline assignment: CDR1 MNHEY and CDR2 SMNVEV (reference sequence). The V gene lost 5 bases and the J gene lost 1 base, with 8 bases spanning the gap. Note on this clone: Its cognate antigen is unknown.

The study's findings and limits: The tendency of first-cohort TCR clusters to co-occur in the 120 or so validation repertoires emerged from a later analysis.

The sequence derives from a man younger than 30 in good health and CMV-seronegative. The chain links TRBV27 to TRBJ1-1; the D is unclear. Sequenced material: PBMCs. The DNA for the CDR3 is TGTGCCAGCAGTAGAGGGTGGAACACTGAAGCTTTCTTT. Its translation is CASSRGWNTEAFF.